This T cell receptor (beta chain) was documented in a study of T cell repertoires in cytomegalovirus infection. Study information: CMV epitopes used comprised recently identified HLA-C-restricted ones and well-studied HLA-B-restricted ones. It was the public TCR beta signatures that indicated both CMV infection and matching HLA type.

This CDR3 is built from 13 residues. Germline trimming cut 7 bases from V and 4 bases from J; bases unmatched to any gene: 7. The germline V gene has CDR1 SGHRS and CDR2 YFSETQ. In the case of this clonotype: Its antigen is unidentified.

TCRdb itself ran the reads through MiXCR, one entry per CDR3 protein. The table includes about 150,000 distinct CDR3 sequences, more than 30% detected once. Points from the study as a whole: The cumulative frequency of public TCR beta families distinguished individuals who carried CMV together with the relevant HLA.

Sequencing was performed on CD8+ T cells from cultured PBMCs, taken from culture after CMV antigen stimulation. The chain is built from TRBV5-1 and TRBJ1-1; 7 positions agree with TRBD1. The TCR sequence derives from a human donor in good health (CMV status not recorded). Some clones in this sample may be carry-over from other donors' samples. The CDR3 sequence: CASSTGDLTEAFF. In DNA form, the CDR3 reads TGCGCCAGCTCCACAGGGGATCTCACTGAAGCTTTCTTT.